One and the same sample provided the 25 T cell receptor beta chains below, sequenced in a study of human thymus T cells. Clones were sequenced by immunoSEQ multiplex PCR, and TCRdb holds only the in-frame ones, with some missing. The table records around 45,000 clones, around 95% of them present only once. Sample: blood. These receptors all stem from a girl younger than two with a congenital heart defect but otherwise immunologically healthy.

This chain links TRBV7-9 with TRBJ2-1; 8 bases line up with TRBD2. With V trimmed by 2 bases and J by 2 bases, 5 bases remained unmatched. Looked up from germline, CDR1 is SEHNR and CDR2 is FQNEAQ (reference sequence). The CDR3 sequence is 16 residues long. Here the CDR3 reads CASSLTREGTYNEQFF. CDR3 in DNA: TGTGCCAGCAGCTTAACCCGGGAGGGAACCTACAATGAGCAGTTCTTC.

Concerning this clone itself: One end of the junction is discordant with germline, which a read error may explain. The V and J genes are TRBV5-1 and TRBJ2-7; D is perhaps TRBD1 or TRBD2 (5 bases each). The CDR3 has 16 residues. Per germline, CDR1 SGHRS and CDR2 YFSETQ. The CDR3, as DNA: TGCGCCAGCAGCTTGGGGCCCCGGGGCAACAGCCTTACCGAGGCCTTC. Translation: CASSLGPRGNSLTEAF.

The chain couples TRBV18 to TRBJ2-2; D remains ambiguous. The CDR3 covers 15 residues. Trimming removed 3 bases at V and 1 base at J, with 9 bases between. Germline V gives CDR1 KGHSH, CDR2 LQKENI. CDR3 DNA: TGTGCCAGCTCACCTCAGCCGGTGAACACCGGGGAGCTGTTTTTT. Translation: CASSPQPVNTGELFF.

This chain connects TRBV7-2 to TRBJ2-7, with TRBD2 matching 9 bases. The germline V gene has CDR1 SGHTA and CDR2 FQGNSA. V dropped 4 bases and J dropped 0; count of bases not matched to a gene: 13. This CDR3 has 18 residues. CDR3 nucleotide sequence: TGTGCCAGCAGCTCCAGGGGACTCACTAGCGGGTTCTCCTACGAGCAGTACTTC. It is translated as CASSSRGLTSGFSYEQYF.

V and J are TRBV27 and TRBJ1-2; TRBD1 matches at 7 bases. With 2 bases clipped from V and 5 bases from J, the junction kept 5 bases outside the gene matches. Per the germline V gene, CDR1 is MNHEY and CDR2 is SMNVEV (reference sequence). The CDR3 has 14 amino acids. The CDR3 DNA reads as TGTGCCAGCAGTTTAGACTCACAGGGGTATGGCTACACCTTC. Amino acid sequence: CASSLDSQGYGYTF.

The CDR3 protein is CASSRVAGGPRETQYF. CDR3 in DNA: TGTGCCAGCAGCCGGGTAGCGGGAGGCCCCCGAGAGACCCAGTACTTC. The J gene is TRBJ2-5, the V gene TRBV7-8; 10 bases agree with TRBD2. Trimming at V came to 5 bases and at J to 4 bases, leaving 10 bases not matched to a gene. Germline CDR1 reads SGHVS; CDR2 reads FQNEAQ. The CDR3 sequence is 16 residues long.

This clone came up a few times. This chain links TRBV2 with TRBJ2-7; TRBD1 matches at 9 bases. Per the germline V gene, CDR1 is SNHLY and CDR2 is FYNNEI. V dropped 4 bases and J dropped 5; count of bases not matched to a gene: 6. CDR3 size: 14 residues. DNA of the CDR3: TGTGCCAGCAGTGTTTGGCGGGACAGGGACGAGCAGTACTTC. It codes for CASSVWRDRDEQYF.

The gene calls are TRBV5-1 and TRBJ1-3, with D maybe TRBD1 (6 bases). The CDR3 sequence is 16 residues long. Germline assignment: CDR1 SGHRS and CDR2 YFSETQ. Trimming took off 1 base at V and 4 bases at J, with 15 bases between the two ends. CDR3 sequence reads: CASSLRVGGLGNTIYF. The CDR3 DNA is TGCGCCAGCAGCTTGAGGGTTGGGGGGCTCGGAAACACCATATATTTT.

The J gene is TRBJ2-1, the V gene TRBV30, with D possibly being TRBD1 or TRBD2 (5 bases each). V lost 0 bases and J 10 bases, leaving 10 bases between the germline ends. The CDR3 is 12 amino acids. Germline values: CDR1 GTSNPN, CDR2 SVGIG (reference sequence). CDR3 loop: CAWSVLRGEQFF. The DNA of the CDR3 is TGTGCCTGGAGTGTATTGAGGGGAGAGCAGTTCTTC.

The chain links TRBV7-2 to TRBJ2-1; D might be TRBD2 (5 bases). V was shortened by 5 bases and J by 8 bases, with 13 bases between the two germline ends. CDR1 and CDR2 (germline): SGHTA, FQGNSA. CDR3 length equals 13 residues. CDR3 sequence: CASSLTEGYEQFF. For the CDR3, the DNA is TGTGCCAGCAGCCTGACCGAGGGCTATGAGCAGTTCTTC.

The chain joins TRBV7-9 to TRBJ1-5; 7 bases are shared with TRBD1. The CDR3 extends over 17 amino acids. The germline V gene encodes CDR1 SEHNR and CDR2 FQNEAQ (reference sequence). The J segment lost 5 bases and the V segment lost 2 bases, leaving 12 bases of the junction unmatched. Written as DNA, the CDR3 is TGTGCCAGCAGCTTAACGGGTACAGGGGCCGGAGATCAGCCCCAGCATTTT. Amino acid sequence: CASSLTGTGAGDQPQHF.

The V call is TRBV6-5, the J call TRBJ1-4, with unresolved D. Per germline, CDR1 MNHEY and CDR2 SVGAGI. Trimming took 3 bases from V and 5 from J, leaving 10 bases between them. The CDR3 is 14 amino acids. The CDR3 DNA sequence: TGTGCCAGCAGTTATTACGGATTAAATGAAAAACTGTTTTTT. It is translated as CASSYYGLNEKLFF.

This chain joins TRBV2 and TRBJ2-7, with 9 bases aligning to TRBD1. J was trimmed by 0 bases and V by 6 bases; bases with no gene match: 30. In germline, CDR1 is SNHLY, CDR2 FYNNEI. CDR3 length: 23 amino acids. The CDR3 spells CASSNSGGQGGEGRAPSSYEQYF. As DNA, the CDR3 is TGTGCCAGCAGCAATTCCGGGGGACAGGGTGGGGAAGGGAGAGCGCCCAGCTCCTACGAGCAGTACTTC.

The chain joins TRBV5-6 to TRBJ2-1, with D perhaps TRBD2 (6 bases). This CDR3 is 14 amino acids long. The germline V gene has CDR1 SGHDT and CDR2 YYEEEE. V lost 7 bases and J 5 bases, leaving 16 bases between the germline ends. CDR3 loop: CASHFGGADNEQFF. The CDR3, as DNA: TGTGCCAGCCATTTCGGGGGAGCGGACAATGAGCAGTTCTTC. Based on the CDR3 plus reference TRBV5-6 and TRBJ2-1, the full variable domain is DAGVTQSPTHLIKTRGQQVTLRCSPKSGHDTVSWYQQALGQGPQFIFQYYEEEERQRGNFPDRFSGHQFPNYSSELNVNALLLGDSALYLCASHFGGADNEQFFGPGTRLTVL.

The chain is built from TRBV19 and TRBJ1-2; TRBD1 might be the D (6 bases). Germline values: CDR1 LNHDA, CDR2 SQIVND (reference sequence). CDR3 length equals 14 residues. V lost 5 bases and J lost 8, with 18 bases in between. The CDR3 region has the DNA TGTGCCAGTAGTTCCGGGGGCTCGCCGCCGGGCTACACCTTC. Translation: CASSSGGSPPGYTF.

The chain employs TRBV5-6 and TRBJ2-5; 13 positions match TRBD2. Germline V gene data show CDR1 as SGHDT and CDR2 as YYEEEE. V lost 3 bases and J lost 5; bases outside the gene matches: 4. The CDR3 consists of 15 residues. CDR3 sequence (DNA): TGTGCCAGCAGCTACGGACTAGCGGGAGCGGAGACCCAGTACTTC. Translation: CASSYGLAGAETQYF.

V gene TRBV27 combines with J gene TRBJ2-3; D might be TRBD1 (6 bases). The CDR3 sequence is 16 residues long. Germline CDR1 is MNHEY and CDR2 is SMNVEV (reference sequence). The germline V and J ends were trimmed by 6 bases and 5 bases, with 21 bases remaining between them. The CDR3 nucleotides are TGTGCCAGCAGCCCTCCCGGGACAAGGATAAAAGATACGCAGTATTTT. Translation: CASSPPGTRIKDTQYF.

The V gene is TRBV28, the J gene TRBJ2-7; 11 bases agree with TRBD2. The germline CDR1 and CDR2 sequences are MDHEN and SYDVKM. Trimming took 6 bases from V and 1 from J; bases not matched to a gene: 8. CDR3 length: 16 amino acids. The CDR3 reads CASSLGTSGYSYEQYF. The CDR3 DNA follows: TGTGCCAGCAGCCTTGGGACTAGCGGTTATTCCTACGAGCAGTACTTC. Together with reference TRBV28 and TRBJ2-7, the CDR3 gives the full variable domain: DVKVTQSSRYLVKRTGEKVFLECVQDMDHENMFWYRQDPGLGLRLIYFSYDVKMKEKGDIPEGYSVSREKKERFSLILESASTNQTSMYLCASSLGTSGYSYEQYFGPGTRLTVT.

The chain is built from TRBV27 and TRBJ2-5, with D uncertain. The CDR3 is 13 amino acids. Germline CDR1 and CDR2: MNHEY and SMNVEV (reference sequence). The V end lost 6 bases, the J end lost 4 bases, and 12 bases lay between the germline ends. The CDR3 DNA reads as TGTGCCAGCAGGAGTCTGGCCCGAGAGACCCAGTACTTC. It encodes CASRSLARETQYF.

The chain links TRBV28 to TRBJ2-7; unclear D gene. V shed 6 bases and J shed 2 bases, with 11 bases lying between them. From germline, CDR1 is MDHEN and CDR2 SYDVKM. There are 13 residues in the CDR3. The CDR3 region has the DNA TGTGCCAGCAGGCCCCCTGACACCTACGAGCAGTACTTC. Translating gives CASRPPDTYEQYF.

The chain links TRBV29-1 to TRBJ2-5; D uncertain. CDR1 is SQVTM and CDR2 is ANQGSEA in the germline V gene. V was pared by 7 bases and J by 2 bases, with 20 bases between. The length of the CDR3 is 15 residues. The CDR3 is CSAVSGSPTQETQYF. CDR3 nucleotides: TGCAGCGCAGTCAGTGGGTCTCCTACTCAAGAGACCCAGTACTTC.

J is TRBJ2-2 and V is TRBV2, with 11 bases matching TRBD2. The CDR3 is 16 residues long. With V trimmed by 4 bases and J by 6 bases, 7 bases remained unmatched. Germline V gene sequence: CDR1 SNHLY, CDR2 FYNNEI. This chain's CDR3 is CASSGLSGRAAGELFF. The CDR3 DNA is TGTGCCAGCAGTGGCCTTAGCGGGAGGGCCGCCGGGGAGCTGTTTTTT.

The V and J genes are TRBV2 and TRBJ1-1; D not resolved. Germline assignment: CDR1 SNHLY and CDR2 FYNNEI. CDR3 length: 13 residues. V was shortened by 8 bases and J by 5 bases, with 15 bases between the two germline ends. CDR3 DNA: TGTGCCAGCGAGACCCGACCGGGGACTGAAGCTTTCTTT. Translation: CASETRPGTEAFF.

V is TRBV4-2 and J is TRBJ2-1; possibly TRBD2 for D (6 bases). Germline CDR1 and CDR2: LGHNA and YNFKEQ. Trimming stripped 4 bases from V and 0 bases from J, with 13 bases between. This CDR3 has 16 amino acids. The CDR3 coding sequence is TGTGCCAGCAGCCTTCGGGCGGGGAGCTCCTACAATGAGCAGTTCTTC. Translation gives CASSLRAGSSYNEQFF.

J is TRBJ2-3 and V is TRBV4-1, with 9 positions matching TRBD1. The CDR3 runs 15 residues. V gave up 5 bases and J gave up 4 bases; unmatched junction bases: 7. The germline V gene encodes CDR1 MGHRA and CDR2 YSYEKL. The chain's CDR3 is CASSYGTGWADTQYF. CDR3 nucleotides: TGCGCCAGCAGCTACGGGACAGGGTGGGCAGATACGCAGTATTTT.